The 7 T cell receptor beta chains in this list originate from one sample, sequenced in a study of blood T cell repertoires in COVID-19. Assay used: immunoSEQ multiplex PCR; TCRdb lists only in-frame clones, some missing. Of 150,000 to 200,000 clones listed, around nine tenths are singletons. Sample: peripheral blood. Source of these receptors: a man in his 70s with active or convalescent COVID-19.

V gene TRBV10-3 combines with J gene TRBJ1-6, with D possibly matching TRBD1 (5 bases). Trimming cost V 5 bases and J 9 bases, with 17 bases left between them. CDR1 is ENHRY, CDR2 SYGVKD, per germline. This CDR3 contains 15 residues. The CDR3 DNA reads TGTGCCATCAGTAGTTTCGACAGTGACGGTTCACCCCTCCACTTT. This translates into CAISSFDSDGSPLHF.

This clone was detected only a few times. V usage is TRBV6-6 and J usage is TRBJ1-5; perhaps TRBD1 as D (6 bases). The CDR3 spans 16 residues. CDR1 MNHNY and CDR2 SVGAGI come from the germline V gene (reference sequence). Deletions cut 8 bases from V and 6 bases from J, with 23 bases between. The chain's CDR3 is CASAFLARGAGQPQHF. CDR3 DNA: TGTGCCAGCGCCTTCCTCGCACGGGGGGCCGGTCAGCCCCAGCATTTT.

The V gene is TRBV4-3, the J gene TRBJ2-2, with no clear D. Germline V CDR1 and CDR2: LGHNA, YSLEER. Trimming took off 1 base at V and 6 bases at J, with 9 bases between the two ends. This CDR3 is 14 amino acids long. The CDR3 loop is CASSQGVSAGELFF. CDR3 DNA sequence: TGCGCCAGCAGCCAAGGCGTTTCGGCCGGGGAGCTGTTTTTT.

The chain has TRBV25-1 and TRBJ1-2, with TRBD1 matching 9 bases. This CDR3 spans 14 amino acids. Germline V gene lookup returns CDR1 MGHDK and CDR2 SYGVNS. J was trimmed by 10 bases and V by 1 base; bases with no gene match: 7. The CDR3 coding sequence is TGTGCCAGCAGTGAATTCGCGGGACAGGGAGTCTACACCTTC. The encoded protein is CASSEFAGQGVYTF.

The J gene is TRBJ1-2, the V gene TRBV9; 7 positions agree with TRBD1. The V segment lost 5 bases and the J segment 6 bases; nucleotides outside the gene matches: 10. The CDR3 sequence is 14 residues long. In germline, CDR1 is SGDLS, CDR2 YYNGEE. CDR3: CASSLIDRVDGYTF. Written as DNA, the CDR3 is TGTGCCAGCAGTTTAATCGACAGGGTTGATGGCTACACCTTC.

The chain is built from TRBV5-6 and TRBJ2-7; 10 bases fit TRBD2. The V gene's germline CDR1 is SGHDT and CDR2 YYEEEE. The V segment lost 4 bases and the J segment 2 bases; nucleotides outside the gene matches: 3. There are 14 residues in the CDR3. The CDR3 spells CASSHGLAAYEQYF. CDR3 in DNA: TGTGCCAGCAGCCATGGACTAGCGGCCTACGAGCAGTACTTC.

This clone is a singleton in its sample. V gene TRBV27 combines with J gene TRBJ2-7; D remains unclear. CDR3 size: 11 residues. Germline CDR1 and CDR2: MNHEY and SMNVEV (reference sequence). Trimming left V 4 bases short and J 3 bases short, with 4 bases between. The CDR3 sequence is CASSSDYEQYF. In nucleotides, the CDR3 is TGTGCCAGCAGTTCAGACTACGAGCAGTACTTC.